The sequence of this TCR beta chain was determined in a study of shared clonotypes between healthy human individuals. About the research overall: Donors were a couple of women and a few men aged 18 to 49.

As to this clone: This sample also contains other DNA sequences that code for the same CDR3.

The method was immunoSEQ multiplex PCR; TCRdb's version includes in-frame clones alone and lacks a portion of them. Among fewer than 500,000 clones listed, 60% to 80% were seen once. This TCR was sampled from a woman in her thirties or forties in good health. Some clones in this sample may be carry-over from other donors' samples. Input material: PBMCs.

As DNA, the CDR3 is TGCGCCAGCAGCTTCCAGGAGCAAGAGACCCAGTACTTC. Its translation is CASSFQEQETQYF. The genes are TRBV5-1 and TRBJ2-5; D gene uncertain. The CDR3 runs 13 residues. CDR1 and CDR2 from the germline V gene are SGHRS and YFSETQ. V was cut by 2 bases and J by 2 bases, with 7 bases left in between.